These 28 T cell receptor beta chains came from one sample sequenced in a study of cytomegalovirus exposure and HLA in healthy donors. Primers included in the PCR were 60 Vbeta and 13 Jbeta primers. Clones were read by immunoSEQ multiplex PCR, and TCRdb kept only the in-frame ones, dropping some. The sample consists of 40,000 or so clones, about 78% of them appearing once. The sequencing input was PBMCs. The origin of the receptors is a woman in her twenties or thirties in good health and CMV-seronegative.

The chain uses TRBV18 and TRBJ2-7, with D possibly TRBD1 on 6 matching bases. Trimming left V 3 bases short and J 1 base short, with 10 bases between. Per the germline V gene, CDR1 is KGHSH and CDR2 is LQKENI. The CDR3 is made up of 14 amino acids. The CDR3: CASSPTGASYEQYF. For the CDR3, the DNA is TGTGCCAGCTCACCGACAGGTGCTTCCTACGAGCAGTACTTC.

V is TRBV29-1 and J is TRBJ2-7; 12 nucleotides agree with TRBD1. The V gene end was trimmed by 4 bases and the J gene end by 7 bases; junction bases not matched to a gene: 8. Germline V gene data show CDR1 as SQVTM and CDR2 as ANQGSEA. The CDR3 is made up of 14 amino acids. CDR3 nucleotide sequence: TGCAGCGTTGCGGGACAGGGGGCAAGGCGGGAGCAGTACTTC. It codes for CSVAGQGARREQYF.

V gene TRBV5-1 combines with J gene TRBJ2-3; D not resolved. V was trimmed by 0 bases and J by 2 bases, leaving 7 bases between them. CDR3 length: 14 amino acids. In germline, CDR1 is SGHRS, CDR2 YFSETQ. In DNA, the CDR3 is TGCGCCAGCAGCTTGGACAGCCTCACAGATACGCAGTATTTT. This sequence encodes CASSLDSLTDTQYF.

The gene calls are TRBV28 and TRBJ1-1; TRBD1 agrees at 10 bases. The CDR3 has 14 amino acids. Trimming cost V 4 bases and J 4 bases; bases outside gene matches: 3. Germline CDR1 and CDR2: MDHEN and SYDVKM. The CDR3, as DNA: TGTGCCAGCAGTTCAGGACAGGGGGGCACTGAAGCTTTCTTT. Amino acids: CASSSGQGGTEAFF.

This sequence joins TRBV7-2 and TRBJ1-4; 11 nucleotides line up with TRBD1. Unmatched junction bases numbered 6, after V lost 6 bases and J lost 3 bases. Germline V CDR1 and CDR2: SGHTA, FQGNSA. The CDR3 is 16 residues long. Here the CDR3 reads CASRPGQGASNEKLFF. CDR3 DNA sequence: TGTGCCAGCAGACCTGGACAGGGGGCTTCTAATGAAAAACTGTTTTTT.

The chain joins TRBV6-5 to TRBJ2-7; 8 bases map to TRBD1. This CDR3 is 14 amino acids long. After removal of 6 bases from V and 4 bases from J, the junction contained 8 bases not matched to a gene. The germline V gene encodes CDR1 MNHEY and CDR2 SVGAGI. The CDR3 DNA reads TGTGCCAGCAGCCCGACAGGGGCCACGTACGAGCAGTACTTC. Protein: CASSPTGATYEQYF.

The chain joins TRBV5-1 to TRBJ2-7, with a possible D match to TRBD2 (5 bases). Germline V lookup: CDR1 SGHRS, CDR2 YFSETQ. The CDR3 has 14 residues. V was trimmed by 2 bases and J by 3 bases, leaving 12 bases between them. CDR3 in DNA: TGCGCCAGCAGCTTAGGTGTTCGGGGCTACGAGCAGTACTTC. Protein: CASSLGVRGYEQYF.

This clone was counted a few times. The chain joins TRBV7-9 to TRBJ1-5; D perhaps matches TRBD1 (5 bases). Trimming removed 4 bases at V and 5 bases at J, with 12 bases between. Germline V gives CDR1 SEHNR, CDR2 FQNEAQ (reference sequence). There are 14 residues in the CDR3. CDR3 in amino acids: CASSSDRYDQPQHF. The CDR3, as DNA: TGTGCCAGCAGCTCAGACAGATACGATCAGCCCCAGCATTTT. Drawing the rest from reference TRBV7-9 and TRBJ1-5, the complete variable domain is DTGVSQNPRHKITKRGQNVTFRCDPISEHNRLYWYRQTLGQGPEFLTYFQNEAQLEKSRLLSDRFSAERPKGSFSTLEIQRTEQGDSAMYLCASSSDRYDQPQHFGDGTRLSIL.

This chain connects TRBV6-1 to TRBJ2-5; TRBD1 agrees at 8 bases. This CDR3 is built from 13 residues. Germline V gene lookup returns CDR1 MNHNS and CDR2 SASEGT. The junction had 5 bases not matched to a gene; V was cut back by 7 bases and J by 4 bases. CDR3: CASTSTGGETQYF. The DNA for the CDR3 is TGTGCCAGCACCAGCACAGGGGGAGAGACCCAGTACTTC.

V and J are TRBV28 and TRBJ2-5; 12 bases match TRBD2. Germline-derived CDR1 and CDR2 are MDHEN and SYDVKM. J lost 5 bases, V lost 5 bases, and 9 bases had no gene match. The CDR3 contains 16 residues. CDR3 in amino acids: CASSPTSGGIRETQYF. In nucleotides, the CDR3 is TGTGCCAGCAGTCCAACTAGCGGGGGGATCAGGGAGACCCAGTACTTC.

The chain combines TRBV6-5 with TRBJ1-1; no firm D call. Germline CDR1 and CDR2: MNHEY and SVGAGI. CDR3 size: 14 residues. V lost 6 bases to trimming and J lost 5 bases, with 16 bases between them. CDR3 sequence: CASSPPQRRTEAFF. The CDR3 DNA is TGTGCCAGCAGCCCACCCCAAAGGAGGACTGAAGCTTTCTTT.

This clone was detected a few times. The chain recombines TRBV21-1 with TRBJ1-5. TRBV21-1 is deemed a pseudogene. The length of the CDR3 is 12 residues. CDR3 residues: CARDQAGQPQHF. The CDR3 DNA reads as TGTGCCAGGGACCAGGCGGGCCAGCCCCAGCATTTT.

The chain joins TRBV2 to TRBJ1-6; TRBD1 agrees at 10 bases. V shed 6 bases and J 8 bases; nucleotides not matched to a gene: 4. Germline CDR1 reads SNHLY; CDR2 reads FYNNEI. This CDR3 has 14 residues. The CDR3 coding sequence is TGTGCCAGCAGGGTCGGGACAGGGGATTCACCCCTCCACTTT. Amino acids: CASRVGTGDSPLHF.

V and J are TRBV18 and TRBJ1-1; weak D call: TRBD1 (5 bases). CDR3 length: 13 amino acids. CDR1 and CDR2 from the germline V gene are KGHSH and LQKENI. V lost 5 bases and J 3 bases, leaving 10 bases between the germline ends. The DNA of the CDR3 is TGTGCCAGCTCAACAGGAGAAGACACTGAAGCTTTCTTT. It specifies CASSTGEDTEAFF.

This sequence joins TRBV27 and TRBJ2-7, with D possibly being TRBD2 (5 bases). The germline gives CDR1 MNHEY, CDR2 SMNVEV (reference sequence). With 2 bases removed from V and 3 bases from J, the gap between germline ends came to 14 bases. This CDR3 has 15 residues. This CDR3 is CASSLNPSLNYEQYF. The CDR3 DNA reads TGTGCCAGCAGTTTAAATCCTAGCCTAAACTACGAGCAGTACTTC.

The J gene is TRBJ2-5, the V gene TRBV14; the match to TRBD2 covers 12 bases. Per germline, CDR1 SGHDN and CDR2 FVKESK. The CDR3 loop spans 15 amino acids. V dropped 4 bases and J dropped 5; count of bases not matched to a gene: 5. The CDR3 loop is CASSLNLAGGETQYF. The DNA for the CDR3 is TGTGCCAGCAGCCTTAATCTAGCGGGAGGGGAGACCCAGTACTTC.

The CDR3 region is CASSMTGGAGELFF. CDR3 coding DNA: TGTGCCAGTAGTATGACAGGGGGAGCCGGGGAGCTGTTTTTT. The V call is TRBV19, the J call TRBJ2-2; 9 positions match TRBD1. The CDR3 is 14 amino acids. J was trimmed by 6 bases and V by 3 bases; bases with no gene match: 2. The germline V gene encodes CDR1 LNHDA and CDR2 SQIVND (reference sequence). The variable domain in full, with the rest retrieved from reference TRBV19 and TRBJ2-2, is DGGITQSPKYLFRKEGQNVTLSCEQNLNHDAMYWYRQDPGQGLRLIYYSQIVNDFQKGDIAEGYSVSREKKESFPLTVTSAQKNPTAFYLCASSMTGGAGELFFGEGSRLTVL.

The chain employs TRBV28 and TRBJ2-5; tentatively, D is TRBD1 (6 bases). The CDR3 runs 13 residues. The ends were cut back, 5 bases at V and 5 bases at J, with 12 bases in the middle. CDR1 MDHEN and CDR2 SYDVKM come from the germline V gene. The CDR3 sequence is CASSEQGWETQYF. CDR3 in DNA: TGTGCCAGCAGTGAACAGGGTTGGGAGACCCAGTACTTC.

The chain couples TRBV6-1 to TRBJ1-2; 7 bases line up with TRBD1. Looked up from germline, CDR1 is MNHNS and CDR2 is SASEGT. The V and J ends lost 1 base and 4 bases, in that order; junction bases with no gene match: 6. This CDR3 has 15 residues. The CDR3 DNA reads as TGTGCCAGCAGTGAAGAGGATGGACAGGCCTATGGCTACACCTTC. It yields the protein CASSEEDGQAYGYTF.

The chain couples TRBV6-6 to TRBJ2-5; 10 bases match TRBD2. Germline assignment: CDR1 MNHNY and CDR2 SVGAGI (reference sequence). The junction had 6 bases not matched to a gene; V was cut back by 11 bases and J by 3 bases. The CDR3 contains 13 residues. The CDR3 is CASGTSEKETQYF. Here the CDR3 DNA reads TGTGCCTCTGGGACTAGCGAGAAAGAGACCCAGTACTTC.

This clone has a single count. The V call is TRBV6-5, the J call TRBJ2-3; 9 bases map to TRBD1. Germline CDR1 is MNHEY and CDR2 is SVGAGI. Trimming took 5 bases from V and 2 from J; bases not matched to a gene: 5. The CDR3 is 15 amino acids. Here the CDR3 DNA reads TGTGCCAGCAGTCCCGACAGGGGGACCACAGATACGCAGTATTTT. Its translation is CASSPDRGTTDTQYF.

The chain couples TRBV30 to TRBJ1-2; 8 nucleotides agree with TRBD1. Trimming removed 5 bases from V and 0 bases from J; junction bases left unmatched: 5. This CDR3 is built from 14 residues. The germline CDR1 and CDR2 sequences are GTSNPN and SVGIG (reference sequence). CDR3 amino acids: CAWGQGRANYGYTF. The CDR3 DNA reads as TGTGCCTGGGGACAGGGAAGAGCTAACTATGGCTACACCTTC.

This clone was recorded a few times. This likely reflects a read error, since a far larger clone is one base away. J is TRBJ1-1 and V is TRBV6-1; no reliable D call. V gave up 1 base and J gave up 1 base, with 7 bases separating them. CDR1 and CDR2 (germline): MNHNS, SASEGT. The CDR3 loop spans 14 amino acids. The CDR3 sequence: CASSEGAENTEAFF. In DNA, the CDR3 is TGTGCCAGCAGTGAAGGGGCAGAGAACACTGAAGCTTTCTTT.

V is TRBV19 and J is TRBJ1-1; D is unclear. This CDR3 comprises 15 residues. CDR1 and CDR2 (germline): LNHDA, SQIVND (reference sequence). V lost 6 bases and J lost 0, with 14 bases in between. CDR3 amino acids: CASSRFMSMNTEAFF. The CDR3 DNA reads TGTGCCAGTAGCCGATTTATGAGTATGAACACTGAAGCTTTCTTT.

The V call is TRBV28, the J call TRBJ2-1; 8 bases match TRBD2. The trim removed 6 bases at V and 3 bases at J, leaving 7 bases unmatched. CDR1 is MDHEN and CDR2 is SYDVKM in the germline V gene. This CDR3 has 15 amino acids. The CDR3 spells CASSTLAAHYNEQFF. CDR3 in DNA: TGTGCCAGCAGCACACTAGCGGCCCACTACAATGAGCAGTTCTTC.

The chain uses TRBV5-1 and TRBJ1-1; D not certain. This CDR3 has 14 amino acids. Germline assignment: CDR1 SGHRS and CDR2 YFSETQ. Trimming shortened V by 3 bases and J by 0 bases, and 9 bases separated the two germline ends. In nucleotides, the CDR3 is TGCGCCAGCAGCTCGGCGGCCCTGAACACTGAAGCTTTCTTT. It is translated as CASSSAALNTEAFF.

This chain uses TRBV7-9 with TRBJ2-6; D remains unclear. Germline CDR1 is SEHNR and CDR2 is FQNEAQ (reference sequence). This CDR3 is built from 14 residues. The V end lost 5 bases, the J end lost 0 bases, and 5 bases lay between the germline ends. Here the CDR3 DNA reads TGTGCCAGCAGCCGTTACTCTGGGGCCAACGTCCTGACTTTC. Its protein product is CASSRYSGANVLTF.

The rearrangement uses TRBV15 and TRBJ2-3; weak D call: TRBD2 (5 bases). The V gene lost 1 base and the J gene lost 2 bases, with 10 bases spanning the gap. Per the germline V gene, CDR1 is LNHNV and CDR2 is YYDKDF (reference sequence). The CDR3 length is 15 residues. This CDR3 is CATSRGEGDTDTQYF. Written as DNA, the CDR3 is TGTGCCACCAGCAGAGGAGAGGGAGACACAGATACGCAGTATTTT. Based on the CDR3 plus reference TRBV15 and TRBJ2-3, the full variable domain is DAMVIQNPRYQVTQFGKPVTLSCSQTLNHNVMYWYQQKSSQAPKLLFHYYDKDFNNEADTPDNFQSRRPNTSFCFLDIRSPGLGDTAMYLCATSRGEGDTDTQYFGPGTRLTVL.